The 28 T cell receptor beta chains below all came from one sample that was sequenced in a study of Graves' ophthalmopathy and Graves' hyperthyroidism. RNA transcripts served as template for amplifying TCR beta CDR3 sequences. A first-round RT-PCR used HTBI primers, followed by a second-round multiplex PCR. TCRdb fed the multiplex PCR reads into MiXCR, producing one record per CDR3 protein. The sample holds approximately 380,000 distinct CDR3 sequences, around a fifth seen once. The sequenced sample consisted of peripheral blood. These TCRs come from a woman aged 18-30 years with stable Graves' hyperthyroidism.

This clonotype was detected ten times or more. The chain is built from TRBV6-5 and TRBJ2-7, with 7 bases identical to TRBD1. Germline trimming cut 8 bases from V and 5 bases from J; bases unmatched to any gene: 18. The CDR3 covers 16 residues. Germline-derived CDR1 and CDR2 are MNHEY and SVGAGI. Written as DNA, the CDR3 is TGTGCCAGCTCCTACTCGGGACAGCCCCTTGAAAACGAGCAGTACTTC. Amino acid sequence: CASSYSGQPLENEQYF.

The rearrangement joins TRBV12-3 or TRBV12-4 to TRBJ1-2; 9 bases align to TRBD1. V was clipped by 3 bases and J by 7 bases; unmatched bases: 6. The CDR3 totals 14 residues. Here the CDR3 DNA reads TGTGCCAGCAGTTTCCGTGGACAGGGGCTTGGCTACACCTTC. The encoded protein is CASSFRGQGLGYTF.

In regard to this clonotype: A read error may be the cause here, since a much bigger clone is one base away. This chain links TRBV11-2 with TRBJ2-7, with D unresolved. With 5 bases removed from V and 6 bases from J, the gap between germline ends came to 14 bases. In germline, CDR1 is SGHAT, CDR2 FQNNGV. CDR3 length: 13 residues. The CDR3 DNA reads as TGTGCCAGCAGCGCCCAACCCCCGAGCGAGCAGTACGTC. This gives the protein CASSAQPPSEQYV.

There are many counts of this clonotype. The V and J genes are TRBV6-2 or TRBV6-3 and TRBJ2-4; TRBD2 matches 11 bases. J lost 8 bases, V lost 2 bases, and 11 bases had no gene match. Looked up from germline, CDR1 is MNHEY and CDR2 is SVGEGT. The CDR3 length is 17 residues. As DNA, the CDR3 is TGTGCCAGCAGTTACCGCTCACTACTAGCGGGAGTAGACATTCAGTACTTC. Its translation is CASSYRSLLAGVDIQYF.

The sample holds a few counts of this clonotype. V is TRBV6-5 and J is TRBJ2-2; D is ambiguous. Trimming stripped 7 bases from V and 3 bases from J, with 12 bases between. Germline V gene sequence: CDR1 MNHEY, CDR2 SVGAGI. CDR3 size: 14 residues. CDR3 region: CASNYFFDTGELFF. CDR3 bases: TGTGCCAGCAATTATTTTTTCGACACCGGGGAGCTGTTTTTT.

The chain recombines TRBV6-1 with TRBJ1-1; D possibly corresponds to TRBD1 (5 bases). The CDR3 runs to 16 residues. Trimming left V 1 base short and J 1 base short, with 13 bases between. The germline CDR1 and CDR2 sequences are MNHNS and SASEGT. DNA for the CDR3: TGTGCCAGCAGTGAAGAAAGTCTCGGGGGGAACACTGAAGCTTTCTTT. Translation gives CASSEESLGGNTEAFF.

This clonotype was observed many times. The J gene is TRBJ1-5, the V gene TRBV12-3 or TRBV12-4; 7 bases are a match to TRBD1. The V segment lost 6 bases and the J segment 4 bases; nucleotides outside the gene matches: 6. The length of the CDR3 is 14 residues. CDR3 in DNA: TGTGCCAGCAGACAGACAGGGAGGAATCAGCCCCAGCATTTT. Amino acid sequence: CASRQTGRNQPQHF.

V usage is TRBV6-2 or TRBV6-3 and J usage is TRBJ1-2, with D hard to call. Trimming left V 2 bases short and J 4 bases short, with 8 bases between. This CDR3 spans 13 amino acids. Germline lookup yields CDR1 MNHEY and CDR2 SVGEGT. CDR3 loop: CASSYPESYGYTF. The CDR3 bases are TGTGCCAGCAGTTACCCGGAGAGCTATGGCTACACCTTC.

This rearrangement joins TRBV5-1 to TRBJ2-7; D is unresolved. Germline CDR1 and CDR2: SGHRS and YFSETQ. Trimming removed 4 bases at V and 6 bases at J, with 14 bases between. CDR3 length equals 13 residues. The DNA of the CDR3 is TGCGCCAGCAGCATCGGTTTATCCCTCGAGCAGTACTTC. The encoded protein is CASSIGLSLEQYF. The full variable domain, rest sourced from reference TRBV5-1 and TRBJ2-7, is KAGVTQTPRYLIKTRGQQVTLSCSPISGHRSVSWYQQTPGQGLQFLFEYFSETQRNKGNFPGRFSGRQFSNSRSEMNVSTLELGDSALYLCASSIGLSLEQYFGPGTRLTVT.

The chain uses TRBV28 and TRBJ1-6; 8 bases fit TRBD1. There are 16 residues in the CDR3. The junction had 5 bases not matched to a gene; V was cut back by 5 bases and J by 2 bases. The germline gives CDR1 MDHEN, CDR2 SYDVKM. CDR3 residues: CASSPRQGPYNSPLHF. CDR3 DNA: TGTGCCAGCAGTCCTAGACAGGGGCCCTATAATTCACCCCTCCACTTT. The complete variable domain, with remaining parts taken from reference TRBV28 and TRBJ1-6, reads DVKVTQSSRYLVKRTGEKVFLECVQDMDHENMFWYRQDPGLGLRLIYFSYDVKMKEKGDIPEGYSVSREKKERFSLILESASTNQTSMYLCASSPRQGPYNSPLHFGNGTRLTVT.

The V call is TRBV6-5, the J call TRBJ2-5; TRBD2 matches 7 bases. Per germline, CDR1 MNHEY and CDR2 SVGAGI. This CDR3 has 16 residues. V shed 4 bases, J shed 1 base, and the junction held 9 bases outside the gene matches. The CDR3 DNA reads TGTGCCAGCAGTTTATGGGGGGGGTCGAGCCAAGAGACCCAGTACTTC. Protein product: CASSLWGGSSQETQYF.

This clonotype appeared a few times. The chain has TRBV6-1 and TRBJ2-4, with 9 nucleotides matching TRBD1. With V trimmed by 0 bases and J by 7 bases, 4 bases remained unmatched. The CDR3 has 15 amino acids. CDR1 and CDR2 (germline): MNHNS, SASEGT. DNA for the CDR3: TGTGCCAGCAGTGAAGCGATGGGACAGGGTAACATTCAGTACTTC. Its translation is CASSEAMGQGNIQYF.

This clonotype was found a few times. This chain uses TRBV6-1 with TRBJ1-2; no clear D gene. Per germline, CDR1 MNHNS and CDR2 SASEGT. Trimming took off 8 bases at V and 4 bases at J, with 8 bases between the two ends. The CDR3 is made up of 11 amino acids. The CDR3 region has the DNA TGTGCCAGCGGCCAGCTCTATGGCTACACCTTC. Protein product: CASGQLYGYTF.

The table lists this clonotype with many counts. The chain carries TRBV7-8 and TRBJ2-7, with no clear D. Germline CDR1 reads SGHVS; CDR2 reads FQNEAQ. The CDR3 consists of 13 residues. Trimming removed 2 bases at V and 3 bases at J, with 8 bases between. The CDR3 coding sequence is TGTGCCAGCAGCTTAAGGCGCTACTACGAGCAGTACTTC. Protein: CASSLRRYYEQYF.

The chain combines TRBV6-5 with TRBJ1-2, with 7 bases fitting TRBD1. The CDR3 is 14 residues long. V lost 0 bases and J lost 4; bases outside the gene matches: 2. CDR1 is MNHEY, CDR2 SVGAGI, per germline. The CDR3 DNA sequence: TGTGCCAGCAGTTACTCTGGGACAGTCTATGGCTACACCTTC. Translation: CASSYSGTVYGYTF.

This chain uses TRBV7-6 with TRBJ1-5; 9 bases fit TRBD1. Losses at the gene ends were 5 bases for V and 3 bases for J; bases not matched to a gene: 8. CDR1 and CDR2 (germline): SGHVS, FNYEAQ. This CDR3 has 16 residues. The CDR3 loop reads CASSPSRDRVNQPQHF. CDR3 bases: TGTGCCAGCAGCCCGTCCCGGGACAGGGTCAATCAGCCCCAGCATTTT.

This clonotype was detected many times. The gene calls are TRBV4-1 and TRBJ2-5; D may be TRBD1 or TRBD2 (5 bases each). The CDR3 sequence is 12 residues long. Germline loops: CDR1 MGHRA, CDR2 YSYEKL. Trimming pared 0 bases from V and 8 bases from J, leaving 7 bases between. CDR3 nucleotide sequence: TGCGCCAGCAGCCAAGATCGGGGCACCCAGTACTTC. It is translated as CASSQDRGTQYF.

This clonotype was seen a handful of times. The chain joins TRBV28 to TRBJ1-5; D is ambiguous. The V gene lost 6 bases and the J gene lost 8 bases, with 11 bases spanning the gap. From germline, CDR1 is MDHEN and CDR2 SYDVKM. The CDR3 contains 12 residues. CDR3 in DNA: TGTGCCAGCAGGAGTATGGTTGAGCCCCAGCATTTT. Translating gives CASRSMVEPQHF.

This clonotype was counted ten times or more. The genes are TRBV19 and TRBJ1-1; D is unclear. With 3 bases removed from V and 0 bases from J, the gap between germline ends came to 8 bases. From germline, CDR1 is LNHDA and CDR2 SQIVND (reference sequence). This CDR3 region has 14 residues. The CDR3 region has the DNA TGTGCCAGTAGTATGATCAGTATGAACACTGAAGCTTTCTTT. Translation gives CASSMISMNTEAFF.

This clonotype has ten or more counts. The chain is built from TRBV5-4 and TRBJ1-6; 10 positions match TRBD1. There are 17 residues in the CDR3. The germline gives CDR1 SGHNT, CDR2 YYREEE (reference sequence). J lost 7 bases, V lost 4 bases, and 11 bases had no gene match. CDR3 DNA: TGTGCCAGCAGCATGCCGACAGGGGGCAGTGTGAATTCACCCCTCCACTTT. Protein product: CASSMPTGGSVNSPLHF. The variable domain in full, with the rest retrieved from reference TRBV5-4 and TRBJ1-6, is ETGVTQSPTHLIKTRGQQVTLRCSSQSGHNTVSWYQQALGQGPQFIFQYYREEENGRGNFPPRFSGLQFPNYSSELNVNALELDDSALYLCASSMPTGGSVNSPLHFGNGTRLTVT.

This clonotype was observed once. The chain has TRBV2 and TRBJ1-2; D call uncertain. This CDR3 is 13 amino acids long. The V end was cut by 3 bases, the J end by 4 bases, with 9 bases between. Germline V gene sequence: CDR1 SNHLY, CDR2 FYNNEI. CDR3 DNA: TGTGCCAGCAGTGATGAAGGGATCTATGGCTACACCTTC. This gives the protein CASSDEGIYGYTF.

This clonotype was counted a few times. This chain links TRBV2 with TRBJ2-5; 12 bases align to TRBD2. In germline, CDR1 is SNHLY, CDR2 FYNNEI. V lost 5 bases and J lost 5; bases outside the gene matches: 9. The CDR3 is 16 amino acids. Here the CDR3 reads CASSFSSGRALETQYF. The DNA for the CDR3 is TGTGCCAGCAGTTTTTCTAGCGGGAGGGCCCTGGAGACCCAGTACTTC.

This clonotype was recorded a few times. The CDR3 nucleotides read TGTGCCAGCAGCTTAGGGACAAGGGAATTGGGAGACACCGGGGAGCTGTTTTTT. Protein: CASSLGTRELGDTGELFF. V and J are TRBV7-8 and TRBJ2-2; D tentatively fits TRBD1 or TRBD2 (5 bases each). Trimming took off 1 base at V and 3 bases at J, with 18 bases between the two ends. This CDR3 has 18 residues. The germline gives CDR1 SGHVS, CDR2 FQNEAQ.

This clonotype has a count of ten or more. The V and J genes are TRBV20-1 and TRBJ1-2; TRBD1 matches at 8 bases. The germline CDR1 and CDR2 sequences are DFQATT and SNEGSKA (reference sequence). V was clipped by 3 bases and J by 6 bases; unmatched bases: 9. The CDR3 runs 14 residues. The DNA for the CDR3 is TGCAGTGCTAGGCCAAGGACAGGGATTGATGGCTACACCTTC. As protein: CSARPRTGIDGYTF.

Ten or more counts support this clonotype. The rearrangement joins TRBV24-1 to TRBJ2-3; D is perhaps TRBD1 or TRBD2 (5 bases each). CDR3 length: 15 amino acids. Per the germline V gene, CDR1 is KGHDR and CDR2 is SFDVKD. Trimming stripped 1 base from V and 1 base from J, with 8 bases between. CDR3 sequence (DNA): TGTGCCACCAGTGATTTACCGGGGCGCACAGATACGCAGTATTTT. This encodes CATSDLPGRTDTQYF.

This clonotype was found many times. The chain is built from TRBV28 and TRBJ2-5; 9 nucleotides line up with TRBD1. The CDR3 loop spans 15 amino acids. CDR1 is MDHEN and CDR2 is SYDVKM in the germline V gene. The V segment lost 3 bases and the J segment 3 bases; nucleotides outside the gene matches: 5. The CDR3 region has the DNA TGTGCCAGCAGTTTGGGGACAGGGATTGAAGAGACCCAGTACTTC. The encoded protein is CASSLGTGIEETQYF.

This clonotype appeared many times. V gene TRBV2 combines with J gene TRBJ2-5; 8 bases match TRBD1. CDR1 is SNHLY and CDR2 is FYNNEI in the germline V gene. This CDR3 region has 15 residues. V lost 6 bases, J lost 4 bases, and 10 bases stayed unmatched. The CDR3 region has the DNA TGTGCCAGCAGAGGACAGGGAAGTTTTGGAGAGACCCAGTACTTC. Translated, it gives CASRGQGSFGETQYF.

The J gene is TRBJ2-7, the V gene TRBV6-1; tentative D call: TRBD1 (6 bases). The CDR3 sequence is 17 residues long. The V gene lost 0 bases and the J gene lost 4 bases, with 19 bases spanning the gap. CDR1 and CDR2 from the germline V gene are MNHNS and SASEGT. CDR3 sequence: CASSEAIYRDTGYEQYF. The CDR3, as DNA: TGTGCCAGCAGTGAAGCTATCTACCGGGACACGGGATACGAGCAGTACTTC.